This entry concerns a single T cell receptor beta chain. The sample comes from a study of T cells after somatic rescue of genetic block. The CDR3 is made up of 15 amino acids. J lost 10 bases, V lost 0 bases, and 8 bases had no gene match. Germline V gene lookup returns CDR1 SEHNR and CDR2 FQNEAQ (reference sequence). The repertoire was sequenced with immunoSEQ multiplex PCR; TCRdb's copy has only in-frame clones and lacks some. The sample carries roughly 92,000 clones, around 89% recorded once. The source of this sequence is a woman between 18 and 29 years old. The sample taken for sequencing was peripheral blood mononuclear cells (PBMCs). This chain uses TRBV7-9 with TRBJ2-1, with 8 bases matching TRBD2. CDR3 DNA: TGTGCCAGCAGCTTAGCGGTGACCGGGAGGGGGGAGCAGTTCTTC. Residues: CASSLAVTGRGEQFF.